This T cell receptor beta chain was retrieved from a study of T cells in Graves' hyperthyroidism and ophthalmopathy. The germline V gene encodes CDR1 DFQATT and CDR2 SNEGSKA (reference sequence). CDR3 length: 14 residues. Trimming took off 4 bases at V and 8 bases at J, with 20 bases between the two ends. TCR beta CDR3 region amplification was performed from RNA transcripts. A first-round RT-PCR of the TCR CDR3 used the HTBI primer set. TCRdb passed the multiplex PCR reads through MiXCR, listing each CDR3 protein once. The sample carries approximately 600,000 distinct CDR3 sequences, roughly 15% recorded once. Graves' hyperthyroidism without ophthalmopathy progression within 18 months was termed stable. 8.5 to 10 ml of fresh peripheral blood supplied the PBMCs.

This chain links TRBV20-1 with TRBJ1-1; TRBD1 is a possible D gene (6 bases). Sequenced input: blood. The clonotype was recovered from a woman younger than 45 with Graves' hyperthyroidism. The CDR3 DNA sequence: TGCAGTGCTACCCCACAGGGTATTCAGTTAGAAGCTTTCTTT. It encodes CSATPQGIQLEAFF.